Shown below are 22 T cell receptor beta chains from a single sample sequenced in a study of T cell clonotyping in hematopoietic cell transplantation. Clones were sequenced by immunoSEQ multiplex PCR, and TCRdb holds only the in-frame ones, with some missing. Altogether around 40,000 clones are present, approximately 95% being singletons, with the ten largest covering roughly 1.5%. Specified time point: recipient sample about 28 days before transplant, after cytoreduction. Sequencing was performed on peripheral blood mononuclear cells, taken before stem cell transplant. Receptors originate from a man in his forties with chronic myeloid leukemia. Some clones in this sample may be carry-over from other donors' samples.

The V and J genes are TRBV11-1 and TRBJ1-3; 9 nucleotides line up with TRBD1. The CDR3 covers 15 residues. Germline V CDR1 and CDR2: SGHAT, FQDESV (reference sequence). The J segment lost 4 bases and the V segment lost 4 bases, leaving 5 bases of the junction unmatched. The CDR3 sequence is CASSSGQGTGNTIYF. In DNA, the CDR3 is TGTGCCAGCAGCTCGGGACAGGGAACAGGAAACACCATATATTTT.

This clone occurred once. This chain's CDR3 is CASLQGGAEDTQYF. The CDR3 region has the DNA TGTGCCAGCTTGCAAGGGGGGGCTGAAGATACGCAGTATTTT. V gene TRBV5-4 combines with J gene TRBJ2-3; TRBD2 is a possible D gene (7 bases). The germline gives CDR1 SGHNT, CDR2 YYREEE (reference sequence). V was clipped by 7 bases and J by 5 bases, with 17 bases between them. The CDR3 consists of 14 residues.

CDR3 residues: CASSQEPSSGANVLTF. CDR3 in DNA: TGCGCCAGCAGCCAAGAACCGAGCTCTGGGGCCAACGTCCTGACTTTC. This rearrangement joins TRBV4-1 to TRBJ2-6; no firm D call. Trimming cost V 0 bases and J 0 bases, with 6 bases left between them. CDR1 and CDR2 (germline): MGHRA, YSYEKL. This CDR3 spans 16 amino acids.

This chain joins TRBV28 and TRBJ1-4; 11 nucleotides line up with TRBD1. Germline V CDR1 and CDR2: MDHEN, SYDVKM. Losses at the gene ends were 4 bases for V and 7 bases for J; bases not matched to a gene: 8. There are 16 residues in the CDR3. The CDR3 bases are TGTGCCAGCAGTTCCTCCGGGACAGGGGGAAGTGAAAAACTGTTTTTT. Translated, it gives CASSSSGTGGSEKLFF.

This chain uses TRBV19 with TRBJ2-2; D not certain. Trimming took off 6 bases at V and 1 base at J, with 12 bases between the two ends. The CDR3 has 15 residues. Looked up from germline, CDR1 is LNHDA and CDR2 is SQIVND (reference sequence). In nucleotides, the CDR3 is TGTGCCAGTAGCTTCGGGCAGGAGAACACCGGGGAGCTGTTTTTT. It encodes CASSFGQENTGELFF.

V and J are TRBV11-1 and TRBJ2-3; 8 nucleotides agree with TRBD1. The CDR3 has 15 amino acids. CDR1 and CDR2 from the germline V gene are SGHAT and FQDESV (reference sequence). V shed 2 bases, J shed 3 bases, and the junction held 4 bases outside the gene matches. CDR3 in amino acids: CASSLQDRGTDTQYF. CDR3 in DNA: TGTGCCAGCAGCTTACAAGACAGGGGAACAGATACGCAGTATTTT.

CDR3 amino acids: CASSQLGRPNYGYTF. In DNA form, the CDR3 reads TGTGCCAGCAGCCAACTTGGCAGGCCTAACTATGGCTACACCTTC. The chain employs TRBV4-2 and TRBJ1-2, with no clear D. Germline V gene data show CDR1 as LGHNA and CDR2 as YNFKEQ. The V end lost 2 bases, the J end lost 0 bases, and 10 bases lay between the germline ends. The CDR3 spans 15 residues.

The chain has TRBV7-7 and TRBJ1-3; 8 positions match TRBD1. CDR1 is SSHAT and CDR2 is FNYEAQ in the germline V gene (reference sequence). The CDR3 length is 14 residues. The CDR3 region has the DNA TGTGCTCTTAACAGGGGGGTACCTGGAAACACCATATATTTT. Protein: CALNRGVPGNTIYF.

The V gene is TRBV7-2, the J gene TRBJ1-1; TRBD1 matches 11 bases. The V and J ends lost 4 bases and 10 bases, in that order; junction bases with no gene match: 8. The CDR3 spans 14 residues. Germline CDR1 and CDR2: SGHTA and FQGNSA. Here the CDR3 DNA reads TGTGCCAGCAGCTCTGCCGGACAGGGGGCTGGAGCTTTCTTT. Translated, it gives CASSSAGQGAGAFF.

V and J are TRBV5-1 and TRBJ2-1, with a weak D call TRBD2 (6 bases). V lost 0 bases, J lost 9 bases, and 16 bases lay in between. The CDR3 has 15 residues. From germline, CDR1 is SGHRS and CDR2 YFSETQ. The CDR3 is CASSLASGSGSEQFF. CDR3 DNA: TGCGCCAGCAGCTTGGCCTCCGGTAGCGGCAGTGAGCAGTTCTTC.

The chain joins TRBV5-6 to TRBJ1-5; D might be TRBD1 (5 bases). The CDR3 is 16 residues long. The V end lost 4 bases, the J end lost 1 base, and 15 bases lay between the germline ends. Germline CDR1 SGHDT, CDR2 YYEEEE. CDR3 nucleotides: TGTGCCAGCAGCAGGGGTGCGTGGGGGAGCAATCAGCCCCAGCATTTT. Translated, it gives CASSRGAWGSNQPQHF.

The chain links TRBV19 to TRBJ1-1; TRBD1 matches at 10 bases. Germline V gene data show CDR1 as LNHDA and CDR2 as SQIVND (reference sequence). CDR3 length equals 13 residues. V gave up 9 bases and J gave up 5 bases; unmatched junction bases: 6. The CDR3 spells CASRRGQGTEAFF. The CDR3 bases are TGTGCCAGCAGACGGGGACAGGGGACTGAAGCTTTCTTT. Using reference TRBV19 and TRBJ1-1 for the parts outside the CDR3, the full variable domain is DGGITQSPKYLFRKEGQNVTLSCEQNLNHDAMYWYRQDPGQGLRLIYYSQIVNDFQKGDIAEGYSVSREKKESFPLTVTSAQKNPTAFYLCASRRGQGTEAFFGQGTRLTVV.

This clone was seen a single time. The CDR3 spells CASSLTSGAHEQYF. The CDR3 coding sequence is TGTGCCAGCAGCTTGACTAGCGGGGCCCACGAGCAGTACTTC. The chain couples TRBV5-4 to TRBJ2-7; TRBD2 aligns across 10 bases. The CDR3 is 14 amino acids. Unmatched junction bases numbered 3, after V lost 1 base and J lost 5 bases. Germline CDR1 and CDR2: SGHNT and YYREEE (reference sequence).

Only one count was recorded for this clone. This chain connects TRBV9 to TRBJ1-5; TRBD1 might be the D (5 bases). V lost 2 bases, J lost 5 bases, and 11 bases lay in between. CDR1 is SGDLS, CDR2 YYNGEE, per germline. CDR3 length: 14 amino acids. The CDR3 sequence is CASSVGTEDQPQHF. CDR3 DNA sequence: TGTGCCAGCAGCGTCGGGACGGAAGATCAGCCCCAGCATTTT.

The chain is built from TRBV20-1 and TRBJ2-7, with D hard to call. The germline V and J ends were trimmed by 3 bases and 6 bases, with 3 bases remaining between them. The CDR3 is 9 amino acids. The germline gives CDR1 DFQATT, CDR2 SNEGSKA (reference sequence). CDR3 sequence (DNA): TGCAGTGCTAGTCGCGAGCAGTACTTC. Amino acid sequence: CSASREQYF.

The chain's CDR3 is CASSSTHRGGNQPQHF. CDR3 nucleotides: TGTGCCAGCAGTTCGACCCACAGGGGTGGCAATCAGCCCCAGCATTTT. The genes are TRBV6-6 and TRBJ1-5; 7 bases agree with TRBD1. V was clipped by 4 bases and J by 2 bases; unmatched bases: 8. Per germline, CDR1 MNHNY and CDR2 SVGAGI (reference sequence). The CDR3 totals 16 residues.

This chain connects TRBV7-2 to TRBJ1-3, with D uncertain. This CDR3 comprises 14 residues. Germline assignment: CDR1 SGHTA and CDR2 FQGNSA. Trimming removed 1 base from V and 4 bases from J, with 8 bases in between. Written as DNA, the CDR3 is TGTGCCAGCAGCTTAGGAGCCATCGGAAACACCATATATTTT. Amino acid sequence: CASSLGAIGNTIYF.

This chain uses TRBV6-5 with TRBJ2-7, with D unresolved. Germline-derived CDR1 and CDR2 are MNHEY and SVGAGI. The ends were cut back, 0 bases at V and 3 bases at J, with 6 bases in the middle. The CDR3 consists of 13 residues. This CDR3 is CASSYSGYYEQYF. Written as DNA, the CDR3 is TGTGCCAGCAGTTACTCAGGATACTACGAGCAGTACTTC.

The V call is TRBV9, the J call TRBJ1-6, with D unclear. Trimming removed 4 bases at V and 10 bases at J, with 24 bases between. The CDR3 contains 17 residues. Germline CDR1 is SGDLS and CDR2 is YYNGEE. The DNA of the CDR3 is TGTGCCAGCAGCCCCCTGGCAGACCCCTCCAGCTTGTCACCCCTCCACTTT. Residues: CASSPLADPSSLSPLHF.

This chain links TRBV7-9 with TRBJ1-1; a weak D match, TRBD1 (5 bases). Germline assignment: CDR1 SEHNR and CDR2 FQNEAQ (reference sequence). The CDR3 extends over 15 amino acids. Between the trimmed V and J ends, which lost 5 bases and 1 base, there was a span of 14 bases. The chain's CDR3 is CASSRDGRGNTEAFF. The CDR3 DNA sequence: TGTGCCAGCAGCAGGGACGGACGGGGGAACACTGAAGCTTTCTTT.

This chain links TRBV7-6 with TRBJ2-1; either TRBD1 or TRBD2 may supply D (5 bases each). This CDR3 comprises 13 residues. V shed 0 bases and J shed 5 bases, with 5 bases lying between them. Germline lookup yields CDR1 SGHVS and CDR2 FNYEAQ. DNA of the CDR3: TGTGCCAGCAGCTTAGCGGGGGACAATGAGCAGTTCTTC. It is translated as CASSLAGDNEQFF.

Written as DNA, the CDR3 is TGTGCCAGCAGTACGGTCCCTACGCACGAGCAGTACTTC. Amino acids: CASSTVPTHEQYF. The V and J genes are TRBV5-4 and TRBJ2-7, with D hard to call. The V end was cut by 5 bases, the J end by 5 bases, with 14 bases between. The CDR3 contains 13 residues. Germline V CDR1 and CDR2: SGHNT, YYREEE (reference sequence).